This entry lists 16 T cell receptor beta chains sequenced from one sample in a study of blood T cells in healthy people across ages. The second PCR ran about 6 to 12 cycles with a sample-barcoded 5' primer and J-beta primers. MiXCR, applied by TCRdb to the 5' RACE reads, yields one record per CDR3 protein. The profile shows about 800,000 distinct CDR3 sequences, roughly 60% of them singletons. The sequenced material came from blood. These TCRs come from a man younger than 45 in good health.

V and J are TRBV12-3 or TRBV12-4 and TRBJ1-1; D gene unclear. V was clipped by 6 bases and J by 4 bases, with 12 bases between them. The CDR3 loop spans 13 amino acids. The CDR3 nucleotides read TGTGCCAGCAGCCAAGACATCTCCACTGAAGCTTTCTTT. Translating gives CASSQDISTEAFF.

In its sample, this clonotype was seen a few times. This chain uses TRBV6-2 or TRBV6-3 with TRBJ2-1; D ambiguous. The ends were cut back, 2 bases at V and 6 bases at J, with 11 bases in the middle. This CDR3 region has 14 residues. CDR1 is MNHEY, CDR2 SVGEGT, per germline. CDR3 DNA: TGTGCCAGCAGTTACGGCGGATCTCTCAATGAGCAGTTCTTC. Encoded protein: CASSYGGSLNEQFF.

For the CDR3, the DNA is TGCAGTGTGATCGACGGGGTTTTTGACGGCTACACCTTC. Amino acids: CSVIDGVFDGYTF. The rearrangement links TRBV20-1 to TRBJ1-2; D unclear. The ends were cut back, 7 bases at V and 8 bases at J, with 20 bases in the middle. This CDR3 comprises 13 residues. Looked up from germline, CDR1 is DFQATT and CDR2 is SNEGSKA (reference sequence).

This clonotype was found a few times. The gene calls are TRBV12-3 or TRBV12-4 and TRBJ1-6; D unresolved. This CDR3 is built from 15 residues. The V end lost 5 bases, the J end lost 7 bases, and 15 bases lay between the germline ends. CDR3 in amino acids: CASSPRADINSPLHF. The CDR3 DNA reads TGTGCCAGCAGTCCACGGGCCGATATCAATTCACCCCTCCACTTT.

This clonotype was counted only a few times. The DNA of the CDR3 is TGTGCCAGCAGCCCAGACTGGGTCGGGGCCAACGTCCTGACTTTC. This gives the protein CASSPDWVGANVLTF. The rearrangement uses TRBV7-8 and TRBJ2-6; the D is unclear. This CDR3 comprises 15 residues. Germline V lookup: CDR1 SGHVS, CDR2 FQNEAQ. Trimming removed 5 bases from V and 4 bases from J, with 12 bases in between.

The CDR3 loop reads CASSEDRFSGAQYF. The CDR3 region has the DNA TGTGCCAGCAGTGAAGACCGTTTCTCGGGGGCCCAGTACTTC. The rearrangement joins TRBV6-4 to TRBJ2-5, with a tentative D call TRBD2 (6 bases). The V and J ends lost 3 bases and 9 bases respectively, with 17 bases between them. The CDR3 totals 14 residues. Germline CDR1 MRHNA, CDR2 SNTAGT.

The chain recombines TRBV4-2 with TRBJ2-4; possible D gene TRBD1, 6 bases. The end of the DNA aligns better with TRBJ2-7, so the J call may be wrong. Germline V lookup: CDR1 LGHNA, CDR2 YNFKEQ. CDR3 length equals 14 residues. The CDR3: CASSVDRLECEQYF. As DNA, the CDR3 is TGTGCCAGCAGCGTGGACAGATTAGAGTGCGAGCAGTACTTC.

This clonotype was picked up a small number of times. The CDR3 DNA follows: TGTGCCAGCAGTTCCCGACAGGGAGGAGAGACCCAGTACTTC. Translating it yields CASSSRQGGETQYF. The V and J genes are TRBV6-5 and TRBJ2-4; a possible D gene is TRBD1 (7 bases). The J call may be wrong; the DNA end is better matched by TRBJ2-5. The CDR3 loop spans 14 amino acids. Germline V gives CDR1 MNHEY, CDR2 SVGAGI.

This clonotype has only one observation. This chain links TRBV5-6 with TRBJ2-5, with a possible D match to TRBD1 (6 bases). V was trimmed by 2 bases and J by 11 bases, leaving 25 bases between them. Germline CDR1 reads SGHDT; CDR2 reads YYEEEE. CDR3 length: 16 amino acids. The CDR3 sequence: CASSFRGSVPGGEQYF. The CDR3 DNA reads TGTGCCAGCAGCTTCAGGGGTAGCGTGCCCGGAGGTGAGCAGTACTTC.

The chain carries TRBV27 and TRBJ2-5; possible D gene TRBD2, 5 bases. This CDR3 is 13 amino acids long. The germline V and J ends were trimmed by 5 bases and 5 bases, with 12 bases remaining between them. Germline assignment: CDR1 MNHEY and CDR2 SMNVEV (reference sequence). CDR3 coding DNA: TGTGCCAGCAGTAAATCTAGCCGGGAGACCCAGTACTTC. It is translated as CASSKSSRETQYF.

The chain links TRBV9 to TRBJ1-1; TRBD1 matches 7 bases. Germline CDR1 SGDLS, CDR2 YYNGEE. The CDR3 covers 14 residues. The trim removed 0 bases at V and 5 bases at J, leaving 4 bases unmatched. CDR3 coding DNA: TGTGCCAGCAGCGTAGGTACAGGGGAGACTGAAGCTTTCTTT. This encodes CASSVGTGETEAFF.

This clonotype occurred many times. The chain combines TRBV6-6 with TRBJ1-2, with TRBD1 matching over 8 bases. Germline CDR1 is MNHNY and CDR2 is SVGAGI (reference sequence). The CDR3 is made up of 17 amino acids. The V segment lost 8 bases and the J segment 4 bases; nucleotides outside the gene matches: 18. CDR3 protein: CASSPGTGDPGGYGYTF. CDR3 sequence (DNA): TGTGCCAGCTCCCCCGGGACAGGCGATCCAGGAGGCTATGGCTACACCTTC.

In this sample, this clonotype turned up a few times. The chain employs TRBV6-2 or TRBV6-3 and TRBJ2-7; either TRBD1 or TRBD2 may fit D (5 bases each). V shed 2 bases and J shed 5 bases, with 13 bases lying between them. The CDR3 loop spans 14 amino acids. Per germline, CDR1 MNHEY and CDR2 SVGEGT. The CDR3 DNA reads TGTGCCAGCAGTTACGGGGACCCCCGAGACGAGCAGTACTTC. This codes for CASSYGDPRDEQYF.

V and J are TRBV5-1 and TRBJ1-1; tentative D call: TRBD1 (6 bases). The V end was cut by 2 bases, the J end by 4 bases, with 9 bases between. CDR1 and CDR2 (germline): SGHRS, YFSETQ. The CDR3 loop spans 13 amino acids. CDR3 amino acids: CASSLQGPTEAFF. The CDR3, as DNA: TGCGCCAGCAGCTTACAGGGTCCCACTGAAGCTTTCTTT.

The genes are TRBV20-1 and TRBJ2-7; D possibly corresponds to TRBD1 (6 bases). Trimming removed 3 bases from V and 1 base from J, with 19 bases in between. Germline loops: CDR1 DFQATT, CDR2 SNEGSKA (reference sequence). CDR3 length: 16 residues. In nucleotides, the CDR3 is TGCAGTGCTAGTTCGCCGACAGGTCCGGCATCCTACGAGCAGTACTTC. Its protein product is CSASSPTGPASYEQYF.

The chain uses TRBV7-8 and TRBJ2-3, with D uncertain. Trimming took 1 base from V and 7 from J, leaving 9 bases between them. The germline CDR1 and CDR2 sequences are SGHVS and FQNEAQ. This CDR3 has 13 residues. The CDR3 DNA follows: TGTGCCAGCAGCTTAGAAAAGAGCCATACGCAGTATTTT. Its translation is CASSLEKSHTQYF. Using reference TRBV7-8 and TRBJ2-3 for the parts outside the CDR3, the full variable domain is GAGVSQSPRYKVAKRGQDVALRCDPISGHVSLFWYQQALGQGPEFLTYFQNEAQLDKSGLPSDRFFAERPEGSVSTLKIQRTQQEDSAVYLCASSLEKSHTQYFGPGTRLTVL.